These 25 T cell receptor beta chains originate from one sample sequenced in a study of PD-L1 blockade in urothelial cancer. TCRdb's table, derived via immunoSEQ multiplex PCR, lists solely in-frame clones and lacks some. The sample consists of around 100,000 clones, about 85% of them appearing once. Sequenced here: PBMCs, sampled around atezolizumab (anti-PD-L1) treatment. The receptors were gathered from a man aged 45-65 years with urothelial cancer.

The chain joins TRBV29-1 to TRBJ1-1; possibly TRBD1 for D (5 bases). The CDR3 loop spans 12 amino acids. CDR1 and CDR2 from the germline V gene are SQVTM and ANQGSEA. V gave up 7 bases and J gave up 6 bases, with 15 bases separating them. The CDR3 spells CSGLGRSPEAFF. The CDR3 nucleotides read TGCAGCGGCCTGGGGCGGAGCCCTGAAGCTTTCTTT.

V gene TRBV18 combines with J gene TRBJ1-2; D not resolved. Germline CDR1 KGHSH, CDR2 LQKENI. Deletions cut 3 bases from V and 4 bases from J, with 9 bases between. This CDR3 region has 13 residues. DNA for the CDR3: TGTGCCAGCTCACCTCCTACCCGCTATGGCTACACCTTC. Encoded protein: CASSPPTRYGYTF.

The rearrangement links TRBV21-1 to TRBJ2-3; the tabulated D call, TRBD2, remains unverified against the DNA. TRBV21-1 is described as a pseudogene. The length of the CDR3 is 14 residues. The CDR3 DNA reads as TGTGCCAGCAGCACAGGACTAATAACAGATACGCAGTATTTT. The encoded protein is CASSTGLITDTQYF.

The chain combines TRBV7-9 with TRBJ1-1; no reliable D call. Germline CDR1 is SEHNR and CDR2 is FQNEAQ (reference sequence). The CDR3 covers 14 residues. Trimming pared 3 bases from V and 3 bases from J, leaving 11 bases between. DNA for the CDR3: TGTGCCAGCAGCTTGGGAGGGTCGGACACTGAAGCTTTCTTT. It encodes CASSLGGSDTEAFF. Variable domain in full (rest from reference TRBV7-9 and TRBJ1-1): DTGVSQNPRHKITKRGQNVTFRCDPISEHNRLYWYRQTLGQGPEFLTYFQNEAQLEKSRLLSDRFSAERPKGSFSTLEIQRTEQGDSAMYLCASSLGGSDTEAFFGQGTRLTVV.

The rearrangement joins TRBV9 to TRBJ2-3, with TRBD2 identical over 13 bases. The J segment lost 5 bases and the V segment lost 3 bases, leaving 3 bases of the junction unmatched. The CDR3 is made up of 15 amino acids. CDR1 SGDLS and CDR2 YYNGEE come from the germline V gene. The CDR3 loop reads CASSARTSGRDTQYF. In DNA, the CDR3 is TGTGCCAGCAGCGCTAGGACTAGCGGGAGAGATACGCAGTATTTT.

The chain recombines TRBV28 with TRBJ2-3, with D perhaps TRBD2 (7 bases). The CDR3 is 19 residues long. CDR1 and CDR2 (germline): MDHEN, SYDVKM. V lost 6 bases to trimming and J lost 0 bases, with 25 bases between them. The CDR3, as DNA: TGTGCCAGCAGGACCGGGATATTAGGGGGGGACGGTAGCACAGATACGCAGTATTTT. Translating gives CASRTGILGGDGSTDTQYF.

This CDR3 is CASDRDQETQYF. CDR3 nucleotides: TGTGCCAGCGACAGGGATCAAGAGACCCAGTACTTC. This chain joins TRBV6-6 and TRBJ2-5; 7 bases are a match to TRBD1. J gave up 2 bases and V 8 bases, and 2 bases lay outside the gene matches. This CDR3 contains 12 residues. Per germline, CDR1 MNHNY and CDR2 SVGAGI (reference sequence).

The gene calls are TRBV15 and TRBJ1-1; unclear D gene. The germline V and J ends were trimmed by 1 base and 1 base, with 16 bases remaining between them. Germline lookup yields CDR1 LNHNV and CDR2 YYDKDF (reference sequence). The CDR3 contains 17 residues. The CDR3 reads CATSRVPGGSSNTEAFF. In nucleotides, the CDR3 is TGTGCCACCAGCAGAGTTCCGGGTGGTAGTTCGAACACTGAAGCTTTCTTT.

The genes are TRBV5-4 and TRBJ2-1; the D gene is possibly TRBD2 (6 bases). The CDR3 has 15 residues. CDR1 SGHNT and CDR2 YYREEE come from the germline V gene (reference sequence). V was shortened by 5 bases and J by 3 bases, with 15 bases between the two germline ends. In DNA form, the CDR3 reads TGTGCCAGCAGGGTTGGTGGCGGGAACTACAATGAGCAGTTCTTC. As protein: CASRVGGGNYNEQFF.

This clone showed up just a few times. V is TRBV4-1 and J is TRBJ1-2; no clear D. The V and J ends lost 0 bases and 1 base respectively, with 9 bases between them. The CDR3 loop spans 15 amino acids. Germline V gene lookup returns CDR1 MGHRA and CDR2 YSYEKL. The CDR3 loop is CASSQEWQINYGYTF. In DNA, the CDR3 is TGCGCCAGCAGCCAAGAGTGGCAGATTAACTATGGCTACACCTTC.

The J gene is TRBJ1-1, the V gene TRBV29-1, with D tentatively TRBD1 (5 bases). CDR1 SQVTM and CDR2 ANQGSEA come from the germline V gene. The CDR3 extends over 15 amino acids. V dropped 4 bases and J dropped 2 bases, with 17 bases sitting between them. This CDR3 reads CSVGLGAEFNTEAFF. The CDR3 coding sequence is TGCAGCGTTGGATTAGGGGCAGAATTTAACACTGAAGCTTTCTTT. Variable domain in full (rest from reference TRBV29-1 and TRBJ1-1): SAVISQKPSRDICQRGTSLTIQCQVDSQVTMMFWYRQQPGQSLTLIATANQGSEATYESGFVIDKFPISRPNLTFSTLTVSNMSPEDSSIYLCSVGLGAEFNTEAFFGQGTRLTVV.

The J gene is TRBJ2-1, the V gene TRBV7-3; 9 bases are shared with TRBD2. In germline, CDR1 is SGHTA, CDR2 FQGTGA. The CDR3 consists of 19 residues. The ends lost 3 bases at V and 5 bases at J; junction bases unmatched: 17. The CDR3 DNA sequence: TGTGCCAGCAGCTTTCGGGAAAAGGGTAGCGGGAGCAGGCACAATGAGCAGTTCTTC. It specifies CASSFREKGSGSRHNEQFF.

The chain links TRBV7-9 to TRBJ2-7; 7 nucleotides match TRBD1. This CDR3 is built from 15 residues. V shed 3 bases, J shed 4 bases, and the junction held 9 bases outside the gene matches. Germline V gene lookup returns CDR1 SEHNR and CDR2 FQNEAQ (reference sequence). The CDR3 reads CASSFLSGGIYEQYF. The CDR3 nucleotides are TGTGCCAGCAGCTTCCTGTCAGGGGGAATTTACGAGCAGTACTTC.

This clone turned up a few times. The CDR3 reads CASSLKLVGQGKGYTF. CDR3 coding DNA: TGTGCCAGCAGTTTAAAGTTGGTGGGTCAGGGTAAAGGCTACACCTTC. The chain employs TRBV28 and TRBJ1-2, with D possibly being TRBD1 (5 bases). With 2 bases removed from V and 8 bases from J, the gap between germline ends came to 21 bases. Germline CDR1 and CDR2: MDHEN and SYDVKM. The CDR3 extends over 16 amino acids.

The J gene is TRBJ1-1, the V gene TRBV19; D perhaps matches TRBD1 (5 bases). Germline-derived CDR1 and CDR2 are LNHDA and SQIVND (reference sequence). This CDR3 spans 14 amino acids. Trimming cost V 3 bases and J 5 bases, with 13 bases left between them. The CDR3 region is CASSMVWGGTEAFF. The CDR3, as DNA: TGTGCCAGTAGTATGGTGTGGGGGGGGACTGAAGCTTTCTTT.

This clone was detected a few times. The chain joins TRBV7-9 to TRBJ1-1, with D possibly being TRBD1 (6 bases). V lost 3 bases and J lost 12, with 14 bases in between. Germline-derived CDR1 and CDR2 are SEHNR and FQNEAQ (reference sequence). The CDR3 is made up of 12 amino acids. The CDR3 DNA reads TGTGCCAGCAGCTTCGTACAGGGTAGAACTTTCTTT. Translating it yields CASSFVQGRTFF. Drawing the rest from reference TRBV7-9 and TRBJ1-1, the complete variable domain is DTGVSQNPRHKITKRGQNVTFRCDPISEHNRLYWYRQTLGQGPEFLTYFQNEAQLEKSRLLSDRFSAERPKGSFSTLEIQRTEQGDSAMYLCASSFVQGRTFFGQGTRLTVV.

V gene TRBV6-1 combines with J gene TRBJ1-2; TRBD1 matches 8 bases. J gave up 5 bases and V 5 bases, and 7 bases lay outside the gene matches. CDR3 length: 14 amino acids. Per the germline V gene, CDR1 is MNHNS and CDR2 is SASEGT. The CDR3 DNA sequence: TGTGCCAGCAGTCACCGGGACAGGAGATATGGCTACACCTTC. The encoded protein is CASSHRDRRYGYTF.

The chain combines TRBV30 with TRBJ1-5; D is uncertain. Germline V gene sequence: CDR1 GTSNPN, CDR2 SVGIG (reference sequence). The CDR3 sequence is 14 residues long. Trimming removed 6 bases from V and 1 base from J, with 13 bases in between. This CDR3 is CACRYGGSNQPQHF. As DNA, the CDR3 is TGTGCCTGCCGCTATGGAGGGAGCAATCAGCCCCAGCATTTT.

The chain uses TRBV5-1 and TRBJ2-3; 12 bases map to TRBD1. Per germline, CDR1 SGHRS and CDR2 YFSETQ. The CDR3 has 18 residues. J lost 4 bases, V lost 4 bases, and 13 bases had no gene match. In DNA form, the CDR3 reads TGCGCCAGCAGCGGAGGGACAGGGGGCACCGGATTCCCAGATACGCAGTATTTT. This encodes CASSGGTGGTGFPDTQYF.

J is TRBJ2-2 and V is TRBV19, with TRBD2 matching 9 bases. The CDR3 is made up of 16 amino acids. With V trimmed by 5 bases and J by 4 bases, 8 bases remained unmatched. Germline-derived CDR1 and CDR2 are LNHDA and SQIVND (reference sequence). CDR3 in amino acids: CASSRPAGGPTGELFF. CDR3 sequence (DNA): TGTGCCAGTAGTCGCCCGGCGGGAGGGCCCACCGGGGAGCTGTTTTTT.

The chain employs TRBV27 and TRBJ2-7; TRBD2 matches at 8 bases. V shed 4 bases and J 4 bases; nucleotides not matched to a gene: 18. This CDR3 comprises 18 residues. The germline CDR1 and CDR2 sequences are MNHEY and SMNVEV (reference sequence). The chain's CDR3 is CASSSHSAKRGREYEQYF. CDR3 nucleotides: TGTGCCAGCAGTTCTCACTCCGCCAAGCGGGGGAGGGAGTACGAGCAGTACTTC.

V gene TRBV1 combines with J gene TRBJ2-7; TRBD1 is the table's D call and was not checked against the DNA. TRBV1 is given as a pseudogene. The CDR3 contains 15 residues. The CDR3 here is CTSSSRTVCSYEQYF. CDR3 nucleotide sequence: TGCACCAGCAGCAGCCGGACAGTTTGCTCCTACGAGCAGTACTTC.

This clone occurred once. The gene calls are TRBV4-1 and TRBJ1-4; D might be TRBD1 (5 bases). Trimming removed 4 bases from V and 5 bases from J, with 14 bases in between. CDR3 length: 15 amino acids. The germline CDR1 and CDR2 sequences are MGHRA and YSYEKL. The CDR3 reads CASSPKTAENEKLFF. In nucleotides, the CDR3 is TGCGCCAGCAGCCCGAAGACAGCCGAGAATGAAAAACTGTTTTTT.

The chain uses TRBV7-8 and TRBJ2-2, with 15 bases that match TRBD2. The germline CDR1 and CDR2 sequences are SGHVS and FQNEAQ. The V gene end was trimmed by 5 bases and the J gene end by 4 bases; junction bases not matched to a gene: 5. This CDR3 contains 17 residues. The CDR3 nucleotides are TGTGCCAGCAGCCAAGGACTAGCGGGAGGGTTCACCGGGGAGCTGTTTTTT. Translated, it gives CASSQGLAGGFTGELFF.

This chain links TRBV5-6 with TRBJ2-1; the D gene is possibly TRBD2 (5 bases). This CDR3 is built from 14 residues. From germline, CDR1 is SGHDT and CDR2 YYEEEE. V was trimmed by 7 bases and J by 5 bases, leaving 16 bases between them. The CDR3 sequence is CASRRRRVHNEQFF. The DNA for the CDR3 is TGTGCCAGCCGCCGTCGGCGGGTCCACAATGAGCAGTTCTTC.